The next 16 T cell receptor beta chains were all read from a single sample in a study of beta chain features in type 1 diabetes. Broader study findings: Shorter TCRB CDR3s, moderately but significantly so, marked every one of the four CD4+ subsets in Type 1 diabetes patients.

Expressed TCRB transcripts were sequenced because the entire RNA isolate underwent reverse transcription. Assay: immunoSEQ multiplex PCR; the TCRdb copy retains only in-frame clones and omits some. This sample yields 15,000 or so clones, of which approximately 68% are seen a single time; less than 2.5% belongs to the top ten. These TCRs are of unknown antigen specificity. The sample comprised Tregs from blood. These receptors all stem from a man aged 25 to 40 with type 1 diabetes.

CDR3 coding DNA: TGTGCCAGCAGCTTGGTGGTTGGAAGGCAGGGGCACGGGGAGCTGTTTTTT. Its protein product is CASSLVVGRQGHGELFF. The chain carries TRBV11-2 and TRBJ2-2, with a weak D call TRBD1 (6 bases). The length of the CDR3 is 17 residues. Germline CDR1 reads SGHAT; CDR2 reads FQNNGV. V was pared by 3 bases and J by 7 bases, with 21 bases between.

The V call is TRBV7-9, the J call TRBJ1-2; D perhaps matches TRBD1 (6 bases). Trimming pared 5 bases from V and 4 bases from J, leaving 14 bases between. Per germline, CDR1 SEHNR and CDR2 FQNEAQ (reference sequence). The CDR3 is 14 residues long. CDR3 residues: CASSLQGLTYGYTF. The CDR3 DNA reads as TGTGCCAGCAGCCTTCAGGGGCTCACCTATGGCTACACCTTC.

This rearrangement joins TRBV28 to TRBJ1-1, with D maybe TRBD1 (6 bases). The CDR3 sequence is 13 residues long. The germline gives CDR1 MDHEN, CDR2 SYDVKM. The V and J ends lost 6 bases and 10 bases respectively, with 18 bases between them. Here the CDR3 reads CASSLLGQTSAFF. The CDR3 coding sequence is TGTGCCAGCAGCCTACTAGGACAGACGTCAGCTTTCTTT.

The J gene is TRBJ1-2, the V gene TRBV7-9; the match to TRBD1 covers 8 bases. Germline CDR1 is SEHNR and CDR2 is FQNEAQ (reference sequence). Trimming at V came to 4 bases and at J to 8 bases, leaving 12 bases not matched to a gene. There are 15 residues in the CDR3. CDR3 sequence reads: CASSSLLGQGRGYTF. The CDR3, as DNA: TGTGCCAGCAGCTCCCTCCTTGGACAGGGACGGGGCTACACCTTC. The full variable domain, with the rest looked up from reference TRBV7-9 and TRBJ1-2, is DTGVSQNPRHKITKRGQNVTFRCDPISEHNRLYWYRQTLGQGPEFLTYFQNEAQLEKSRLLSDRFSAERPKGSFSTLEIQRTEQGDSAMYLCASSSLLGQGRGYTFGSGTRLTVV.

This clone was detected a few times. The chain joins TRBV11-2 to TRBJ1-1; unclear D gene. V was pared by 1 base and J by 0 bases, with 6 bases between. The germline gives CDR1 SGHAT, CDR2 FQNNGV. CDR3 length equals 14 residues. The CDR3 coding sequence is TGTGCCAGCAGCTTAGCGCAGGTGAACACTGAAGCTTTCTTT. Encoded protein: CASSLAQVNTEAFF. The variable domain in full, with the rest retrieved from reference TRBV11-2 and TRBJ1-1, is EAGVAQSPRYKIIEKRQSVAFWCNPISGHATLYWYQQILGQGPKLLIQFQNNGVVDDSQLPKDRFSAERLKGVDSTLKIQPAKLEDSAVYLCASSLAQVNTEAFFGQGTRLTVV.

This chain joins TRBV27 and TRBJ1-6; no reliable D call. The germline V and J ends were trimmed by 4 bases and 10 bases, with 23 bases remaining between them. Germline values: CDR1 MNHEY, CDR2 SMNVEV (reference sequence). The CDR3 is 17 residues long. This CDR3 is CASSWSPPWARGSPLHF. CDR3 nucleotides: TGTGCCAGCAGTTGGTCCCCCCCCTGGGCCCGAGGGTCACCCCTCCACTTT.

CDR3 sequence reads: CASGRGTVQETQYF. CDR3 DNA: TGTGCCAGCGGAAGGGGGACGGTGCAAGAGACCCAGTACTTC. The V and J genes are TRBV6-5 and TRBJ2-5; possibly TRBD1 for D (6 bases). V was shortened by 8 bases and J by 2 bases, with 15 bases between the two germline ends. CDR3 length: 14 amino acids. Looked up from germline, CDR1 is MNHEY and CDR2 is SVGAGI.

This clone was picked up a small number of times. The chain recombines TRBV5-5 with TRBJ2-1; 12 bases line up with TRBD2. CDR3 length: 15 amino acids. Germline V lookup: CDR1 SGHKS, CDR2 YYEKEE (reference sequence). V dropped 4 bases and J dropped 12; count of bases not matched to a gene: 11. The DNA for the CDR3 is TGTGCCAGCAGCGTCCGACTAGCGGGAGAACGGCGGCAGTTCTTC. As protein: CASSVRLAGERRQFF.

The chain combines TRBV7-2 with TRBJ1-6; possible D gene TRBD1, 6 bases. Deletions cut 3 bases from V and 0 bases from J, with 15 bases between. Germline lookup yields CDR1 SGHTA and CDR2 FQGNSA. CDR3 length: 18 residues. The CDR3 region is CASSFGAGAGSYNSPLHF. The DNA for the CDR3 is TGTGCCAGCAGCTTCGGGGCAGGGGCAGGCTCCTATAATTCACCCCTCCACTTT.

This chain uses TRBV11-3 with TRBJ2-1; 12 bases match TRBD2. In germline, CDR1 is SGHNT, CDR2 YENEEA. CDR3 length: 15 amino acids. Trimming cost V 5 bases and J 8 bases; bases outside gene matches: 7. The CDR3 spells CASSATSGRFHEQFF. The DNA of the CDR3 is TGTGCCAGCAGCGCCACTAGCGGGAGGTTCCATGAGCAGTTCTTC.

The rearrangement joins TRBV9 to TRBJ2-2; 8 nucleotides line up with TRBD2. Per the germline V gene, CDR1 is SGDLS and CDR2 is YYNGEE. The ends lost 1 base at V and 1 base at J; junction bases unmatched: 6. The CDR3 totals 17 residues. DNA of the CDR3: TGTGCCAGCAGCGTACTTGGGCTAGCGGGGAACACCGGGGAGCTGTTTTTT. Translated: CASSVLGLAGNTGELFF.

This chain uses TRBV6-1 with TRBJ1-5; perhaps TRBD1 as D (6 bases). The V gene lost 0 bases and the J gene lost 7 bases, with 10 bases spanning the gap. CDR1 is MNHNS, CDR2 SASEGT, per germline. This CDR3 has 14 residues. DNA of the CDR3: TGTGCCAGCAGTGAAGCAGGGGGAATCCAGCCCCAGCATTTT. This encodes CASSEAGGIQPQHF.

This clone was recorded a few times. The V and J genes are TRBV30 and TRBJ2-1; 7 bases agree with TRBD2. CDR1 and CDR2 from the germline V gene are GTSNPN and SVGIG (reference sequence). This CDR3 has 13 amino acids. V shed 3 bases, J shed 2 bases, and the junction held 1 base outside the gene matches. CDR3: CAWSGGTYNEQFF. For the CDR3, the DNA is TGTGCCTGGAGCGGGGGGACCTACAATGAGCAGTTCTTC.

This clone was recorded only once. This chain uses TRBV10-3 with TRBJ1-6; D remains unclear. CDR3 length: 16 residues. In germline, CDR1 is ENHRY, CDR2 SYGVKD. V lost 0 bases, J lost 5 bases, and 11 bases lay in between. The CDR3 DNA follows: TGTGCCATCAGTGAGTCCCCGGGTATCCATAATTCACCCCTCCACTTT. It encodes CAISESPGIHNSPLHF.

The V call is TRBV9, the J call TRBJ1-5, with 7 bases that match TRBD1. Germline loops: CDR1 SGDLS, CDR2 YYNGEE. The length of the CDR3 is 15 residues. V lost 0 bases, J lost 4 bases, and 4 bases stayed unmatched. CDR3 sequence reads: CASSVEGASNQPQHF. CDR3 nucleotides: TGTGCCAGCAGCGTAGAGGGGGCCAGTAATCAGCCCCAGCATTTT.

This clone was counted a single time. J is TRBJ1-6 and V is TRBV19; D not resolved. The CDR3 totals 14 residues. Per germline, CDR1 LNHDA and CDR2 SQIVND (reference sequence). Trimming removed 6 bases at V and 8 bases at J, with 14 bases between. CDR3: CASRFREADSPLHF. The CDR3 DNA follows: TGTGCCAGTAGATTTCGGGAGGCGGATTCACCCCTCCACTTT.